This TCR beta chain is drawn from a study of a mutant IDH1 vaccine in newly diagnosed glioma. General observations from the study: Pseudoprogression showed no apparent link to changes in top peripheral T cell clonotypes. Evidence of vaccine-induced immune responses was documented in about 93% of patients.

Generated by immunoSEQ multiplex PCR, the TCRdb table keeps only in-frame clones and is missing some. This sample has around 32,000 clones; about four fifths occur once, and the top ten carry less than 8.5%. Time point: week 35, safety follow-up. The investigators gave 300 ug of mutant IDH1 20-mer peptide in each vaccine dose, together with topical imiquimod. On this clone: No antigen is known for it.

J gave up 7 bases and V 5 bases, and 12 bases lay outside the gene matches. The CDR3 has 15 amino acids. The germline V gene encodes CDR1 SGHVS and CDR2 FQNEAQ. Sequencing was performed on PBMCs, taken from a glioma patient whose treatment included an IDH1 peptide vaccine. The rearrangement uses TRBV7-8 and TRBJ1-2; 8 bases match TRBD1. The sequence was collected from a woman younger than 30 with glioma. The CDR3 DNA follows: TGTGCCAGCAGCCCAGGGGGCGGCACCTCTATTGGCTACACCTTC. Amino acids: CASSPGGGTSIGYTF.